This T cell receptor beta chain was identified during a study of cytomegalovirus exposure and HLA in healthy donors. Findings of the study overall: In presence/absence analyses, roughly uniform sequencing depth across donors was assumed. Per published accounts, TCR beta sequences correctly predicted the HLA-A and HLA-B alleles of most subjects. Confirmation in vitro established that a few CMV-associated chains were specific for CMV antigens.

A remark on this clone: What it binds is unknown. One end of the junction does not line up with germline, which may come from a read error.

Amplification used 60 Vbeta primers and 13 Jbeta primers. Authors' methods: Later, roughly 86 million unique TCR beta chains were counted in an analysis, and approximately 9.9 million of them were shared. TCRdb's table, derived via immunoSEQ multiplex PCR, lists solely in-frame clones and lacks some. The DNA gave D and trimming, while V, J and clone size come from that table. The data contain about 120,000 clones, 75% to 90% of them singletons. CDR1 and CDR2 from the germline V gene are MNHEY and SMNVEV (reference sequence). CDR3 length: 21 residues. The receptor was isolated from a male donor in good health and CMV-seronegative. The chain carries TRBV27 and TRBJ2-2; 10 bases map to TRBD1. The sequenced sample was PBMCs. The CDR3 DNA sequence: TGTGCCAGCAGTCCCTATTTCCGACAGGGGGCGTCTTGGTCGAACGCCGGGGAGCTGTTTTTT. It translates to CASSPYFRQGASWSNAGELFF.